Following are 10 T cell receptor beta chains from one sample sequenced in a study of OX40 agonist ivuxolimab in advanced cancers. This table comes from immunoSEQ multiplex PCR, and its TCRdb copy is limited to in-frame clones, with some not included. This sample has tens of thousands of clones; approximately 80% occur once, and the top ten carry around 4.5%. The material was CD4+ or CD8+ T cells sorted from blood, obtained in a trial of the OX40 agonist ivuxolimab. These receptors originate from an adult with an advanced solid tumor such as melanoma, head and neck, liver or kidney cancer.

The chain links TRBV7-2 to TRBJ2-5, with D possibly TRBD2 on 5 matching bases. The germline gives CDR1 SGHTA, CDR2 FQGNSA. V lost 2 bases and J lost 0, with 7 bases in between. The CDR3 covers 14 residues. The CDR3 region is CASSLNGDQETQYF. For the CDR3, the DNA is TGTGCCAGCAGCTTAAACGGGGACCAAGAGACCCAGTACTTC. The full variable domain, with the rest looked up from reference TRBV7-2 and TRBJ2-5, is GAGVSQSPSNKVTEKGKDVELRCDPISGHTALYWYRQSLGQGLEFLIYFQGNSAPDKSGLPSDRFSAERTGGSVSTLTIQRTQQEDSAVYLCASSLNGDQETQYFGPGTRLLVL.

The CDR3 bases are TGCAGCGCCGAGGGGCGGGGAGAGTACACCTTC. Its translation is CSAEGRGEYTF. The chain carries TRBV29-1 and TRBJ1-2; a possible D gene is TRBD1 (5 bases). Between the trimmed V and J ends, which lost 7 bases and 11 bases, there was a span of 17 bases. Germline CDR1 and CDR2: SQVTM and ANQGSEA. The CDR3 sequence is 11 residues long. Combining the CDR3 with reference TRBV29-1 and TRBJ1-2 gives the whole variable domain SAVISQKPSRDICQRGTSLTIQCQVDSQVTMMFWYRQQPGQSLTLIATANQGSEATYESGFVIDKFPISRPNLTFSTLTVSNMSPEDSSIYLCSAEGRGEYTFGSGTRLTVV.

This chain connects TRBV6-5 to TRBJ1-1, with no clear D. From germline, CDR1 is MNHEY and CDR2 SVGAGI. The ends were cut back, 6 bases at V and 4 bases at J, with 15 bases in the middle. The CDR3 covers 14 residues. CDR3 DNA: TGTGCCAGCAGAGTAAGACGGGTAAGCACTGAAGCTTTCTTT. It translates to CASRVRRVSTEAFF.

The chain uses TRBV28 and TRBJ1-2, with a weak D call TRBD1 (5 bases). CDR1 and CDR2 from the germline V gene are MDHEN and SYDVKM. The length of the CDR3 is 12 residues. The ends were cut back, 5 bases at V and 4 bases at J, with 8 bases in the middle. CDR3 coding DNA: TGTGCCAGCAGTGACAGTCTCTATGGCTACACCTTC. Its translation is CASSDSLYGYTF.

The CDR3: CASSLLPTTVIYEQYF. The CDR3, as DNA: TGTGCCAGCAGTCTATTACCTACGACAGTGATCTACGAGCAGTACTTC. The chain employs TRBV28 and TRBJ2-5; D is perhaps TRBD1 (5 bases). The end of the DNA aligns better with TRBJ2-7, so the J call may be wrong. The CDR3 consists of 16 residues. Germline lookup yields CDR1 MDHEN and CDR2 SYDVKM.

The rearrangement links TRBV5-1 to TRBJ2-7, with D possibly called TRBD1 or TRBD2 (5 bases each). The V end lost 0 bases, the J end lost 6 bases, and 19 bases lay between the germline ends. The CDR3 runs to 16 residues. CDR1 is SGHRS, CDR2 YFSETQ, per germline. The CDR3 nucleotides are TGCGCCAGCAGCTTGGCCGGGGCAGGGATTTCTCTCGAGCAGTACTTC. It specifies CASSLAGAGISLEQYF.

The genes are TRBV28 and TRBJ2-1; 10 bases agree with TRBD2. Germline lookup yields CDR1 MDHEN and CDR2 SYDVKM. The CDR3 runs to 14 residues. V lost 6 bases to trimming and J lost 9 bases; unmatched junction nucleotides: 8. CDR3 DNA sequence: TGTGCCAGCAGCCCCCAGTCTAGCGGGAGTGAGCAGTTCTTC. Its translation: CASSPQSSGSEQFF.

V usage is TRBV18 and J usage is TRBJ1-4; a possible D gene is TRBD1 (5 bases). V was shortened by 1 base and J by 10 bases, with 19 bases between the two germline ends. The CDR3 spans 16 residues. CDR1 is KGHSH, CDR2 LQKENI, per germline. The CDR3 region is CASSPLAPDGRGKLFF. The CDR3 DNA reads TGTGCCAGCTCACCACTGGCCCCGGACGGTAGGGGAAAACTGTTTTTT.

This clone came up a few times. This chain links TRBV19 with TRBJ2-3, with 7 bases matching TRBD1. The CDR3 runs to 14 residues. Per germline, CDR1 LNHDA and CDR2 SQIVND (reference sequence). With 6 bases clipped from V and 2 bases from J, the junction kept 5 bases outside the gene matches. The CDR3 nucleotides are TGTGCCAGTAGCAGGGGGAGACTCACAGATACGCAGTATTTT. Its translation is CASSRGRLTDTQYF.

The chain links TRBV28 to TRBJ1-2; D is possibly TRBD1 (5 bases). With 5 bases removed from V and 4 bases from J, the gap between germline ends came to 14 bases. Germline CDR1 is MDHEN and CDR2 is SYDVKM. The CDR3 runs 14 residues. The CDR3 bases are TGTGCCAGCAGTCGTGGGGGGGGTCTCTATGGCTACACCTTC. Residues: CASSRGGGLYGYTF.